The present entry profiles one T cell receptor (beta chain) with its context. What antigen it recognizes has not been identified. Base qualities were left out, and no much larger clone turns up one base away. Libraries were built with the immunoSEQ multiplex PCR assay. For the multiplex PCR, a mixture combining 60 forward primers for TCR Vbeta segments and 13 reverse primers for TCR Jbeta segments was used. The CDR3 region of rearranged TCR beta genes was amplified from genomic DNA by a multiplex PCR assay. On the Illumina HiSeq System, the amplified TCR beta libraries were sequenced as 87-base-pair reads. The original methods were these. A later analysis tallied 70 million to 100 million unique TCR beta chains across the 610 or so repertoires, and approximately 12 million of those chains were shared by two or more donors. Raw reads were error-corrected and collapsed into unique sequences by a nearest-neighbor algorithm in which closely related sequences were merged to remove PCR and sequencing errors. CDR3 sequences were aligned to IMGT reference sequences to assign V, D and J gene segments. For a sequence to be retained, at least a six-nucleotide match to both a V gene segment and a J gene segment was required. A rearrangement counted as productive if the CDR3 had no stop codons and remained in frame with V and J, and every other rearrangement counted as non-productive. CDR3 was defined by IMGT convention, running from the second conserved V-encoded cysteine to the conserved J-encoded phenylalanine. The earlier analysis of some 600 of the donors excluded sequences that lacked an unambiguous match to a single V gene segment. In an earlier analysis of about 590 of the donors, a V segment was called functional when productive rearrangements were above 56.7%, and segregating when the standard deviation between donors exceeded 5%. To diagnose cytomegalovirus status from the catalog of TCR beta chain sequences, a statistical classification framework was built. In a later analysis, TCR nucleotide sequences were compared against IMGT/GENE-DB human TR gene sequences so that V and J genes could be assigned. A later analysis assigned CDR3 sequences and most-parsimonious VDJ recombination scenarios with the TCRdist pipeline. In a later analysis, each TCR beta chain was defined by its CDR3 amino acid sequence together with its V-gene family, and reads without a unique V-gene family were excluded. To address suspected cross-contamination and a sequencing artifact, a later analysis removed 450 to 700 highly shared, low-generation-probability nucleotide sequences. In a later analysis, a clonal expansion index was calculated for each public chain from normalized within-repertoire ranks of inferred template counts. Generation probabilities in a later analysis came from a VDJ recombination model fitted to out-of-frame rearrangements, and those results were checked against IGoR. In a later analysis, hypergeometric tests were used to score TCR-TCR, TCR-HLA and TCR-CMV co-occurrence, with a repertoire-size bias correction applied to TCR pairs. False discovery rates were estimated in a later analysis by permuting HLA or CMV assignments 20 times. In a later analysis, co-occurring TCRs were grouped using DBSCAN, and TCRdist sequence similarity was added for clustering within HLA-allele-positive subsets. Repertoires with fewer than 30,000 or more than 120,000 public chains, plus five repertoires with anomalous nucleotide sharing, were excluded from co-occurrence clustering. Drawn from immuneACCESS, this table holds only the in-frame rearrangements with V and J called that TCRdb kept. Clones are partly lost; checked studies trace under half to an unresolved V gene and leave the rest unexplained. That table is the source of V, J and clone size, and D and trimming were worked out from the DNA. Within this sample are roughly 200,000 clones, with approximately 80% of them counted one time only. The ten top clones hold approximately 0.55% of the sample.

This sample is drawn from a study of cytomegalovirus exposure and HLA in healthy donors (dated by TCRdb to about 2017). Context from the whole study: In an earlier analysis of roughly 590 of the donors, roughly 300 Gb of sequence data and some 120 million unique TCR beta sequences from roughly 180 million T cells were reported. Roughly 300 gigabases of sequencing data and approximately 85 million unique TCR sequences were included in an early release covering around 650 HLA-typed donors. The genetic ancestry cluster associated with self-reported Caucasian donors included 81% of the roughly 410 genotyped donors. The study aimed to test whether cataloging public T cell receptors could reveal signatures of past pathogen exposure. Using immunosequencing, the study profiled T cell repertoires from fewer than 700 subjects and related those repertoires to cytomegalovirus serostatus. A separate validation cohort of 100 to 150 different subjects was used in addition to the 666-subject first cohort. To predict cytomegalovirus infection status, the study brought together high-throughput TCR immunosequencing, statistical association of individual TCRs with disease status, and machine learning. To study patterns of TCR occurrence, a later analysis re-analyzed previously published TCR beta repertoires from 500 to 850 donors and added high-resolution HLA genotyping. Rather than drawing on any new phenotypic data, the later analysis identified candidate immune exposures from TCR beta sequences and the way those sequences occurred across donors. In an earlier analysis of more than 550 of the donors, high-throughput TCR beta sequencing was used to judge whether each TCR beta V gene segment behaved as functional or pseudogenic. Donor age, sex, ethnicity and CMV serostatus were collected together with the repertoire data. A later genetic analysis took genome-wide SNP genotypes for about 65% of the 666 donors and used that subset as a discovery cohort. Every repertoire in the discovery cohort had been generated on one and the same sequencing platform. HLA typing included class I and class II loci at four-digit resolution. The number of typed donors differed by locus: about 620-640 for A, B, C, DRB1 and DQB1; approximately 520 for DQA1; around 610 for DPA1; and about 450 for DPB1. Four to six DR-DQ haplotypes were handled as single units for association and clustering, since linkage in the cohort was strong. On average, roughly 240,000 unique TCR beta nucleotide sequences were sequenced per donor among 398 genotyped donors of the cohort, with roughly 18% of those sequences being non-productive.

The cohort was made up of 500 to 800 healthy bone marrow donors. At the time of sampling, every cohort member was nominally healthy, though immune exposures that went unrecorded were likely present. The donor tested CMV seronegative and was one of the 352 seronegative cohort members. A peripheral blood sample was collected from each donor, and TCR beta sequencing was performed on peripheral blood mononuclear cells. The Qiagen DNeasy Blood Extraction Kit was used to extract genomic DNA from the blood cell samples. The germline V gene specifies SGHTA as CDR1 and FQGNSA as CDR2. Trimming takes 1 base from V and 5 bases from J, and the germline ends sit 8 bases apart. Including cysteine and phenylalanine, the CDR3 has 13 amino acids. The read is trimmed to its CDR3 DNA, 39 bases read in frame from base 1. What the study reported, not specific to this receptor: V-gene and J-gene trimming of TCR beta chains was associated with a missense DCLRE1C variant in a later genetic analysis, and the association was replicated in an independent cohort. Several of the top co-occurrence clusters appeared to be linked to parvovirus B19, influenza, CMV and Epstein-Barr virus, according to a later analysis. The study gave a list of more than 150 TCR beta chains associated with cytomegalovirus. Specific HLA alleles were associated with 15,000 to 20,000 TCR beta sequences at a false discovery rate of 0.05 in a later analysis. HLA typing was unavailable for some donors at each locus, so association tests used only the typed subset. The authors suggested that the approach could potentially be extended to other disease states and immunological phenotypes. Roughly uniform sequencing depth across donors was assumed in presence/absence analyses, although this assumption may not hold. Most TCR sequences were seen in very few donors, while some public TCRs were found in many individuals. Because the 87-base-pair reads could not distinguish some IMGT-functional V segments, including TRBV6-2 and TRBV6-3, those segments were excluded. About 17 rarely observed V segments, including chromosome 9 orphons, were excluded from the earlier analysis of just under 600 of the donors because counts were too low. Immune exposure information for the cohort was limited to CMV serostatus. Strong co-occurrence of HLA alleles, especially DR and DQ, made assigning TCR associations to individual alleles difficult. In a later analysis, HLA-associated TCR beta chains showed more clonal expansion and lower generation probabilities than non-associated chains that were equally common. The classifier was reported to diagnose cytomegalovirus status with high specificity and sensitivity in both the original cohort and the validation cohort. A further reported finding was that TCR beta sequences accurately predicted the HLA-A and HLA-B alleles for most subjects in the first cohort. A later analysis found that TCR association rates varied across HLA loci, with DRB1 alleles showing the most associated TCRs and HLA-C alleles the fewest. In a later genetic analysis, fewer N-insertions in productive TCRs were reported among donors in an Asian-associated ancestry cluster than the roughly 700-donor mean. In an earlier analysis of fewer than 750 of the donors, most TCR beta V segments were observed in productive rearrangements about 87% or about 30% of the time, broadly matching IMGT annotations. The sequencing pipeline was judged likely to have produced a cluster of highly shared sequence variants as a technical artifact. In a later analysis, most CMV-associated TCR beta chains were found to appear HLA-restricted, with HLA associations seemingly driven largely by CMV exposure. A few of the identified cytomegalovirus-associated TCR beta chains were confirmed in vitro to be specific for cytomegalovirus antigens. Only TCR beta chains were sequenced in this cohort, and the absence of alpha or paired-chain data limited detectable features. Linkage disequilibrium might explain the correlated functional status among segregating V segments, but an unknown experimental factor could not be excluded.

The rearranged chain carries TRBV7-2 and TRBJ2-5, with no confidently assigned D gene. This sequence originates from a woman between 50 and 59 years old in good health and CMV-seronegative. The sample comprised PBMCs. DNA sequence: TGTGCCAGCAGCTTAGTCCTCAGGGAGACCCAGTACTTC. It codes for CASSLVLRETQYF.